A single sample is the source of the 30 T cell receptor beta chains below, sequenced in a study of blood T cell repertoires in COVID-19. TCRdb's copy holds only in-frame clones and misses some; the assay was immunoSEQ multiplex PCR. The sample holds 120,000 to 150,000 clones; over 75% are singletons and the top ten take roughly 4%. The sequencing input was PBMCs or T cells enriched from blood (not recorded which). These receptors were taken from a man aged 50-60 years in a cohort exposed to, infected with or recovered from COVID-19 (not recorded which).

The gene calls are TRBV7-9 and TRBJ2-5; no clear D. Trimming took off 4 bases at V and 5 bases at J, with 5 bases between the two ends. Germline assignment: CDR1 SEHNR and CDR2 FQNEAQ (reference sequence). The CDR3 length is 11 residues. The CDR3 DNA is TGTGCCAGCAGCTCCCAGGAGACCCAGTACTTC. Its translation is CASSSQETQYF.

The chain uses TRBV4-2 and TRBJ2-7; 8 nucleotides agree with TRBD2. CDR1 LGHNA and CDR2 YNFKEQ come from the germline V gene. This CDR3 region has 15 residues. V was clipped by 4 bases and J by 1 base; unmatched bases: 6. CDR3 region: CASSPTTSVSYEQYF. The CDR3 nucleotides are TGTGCCAGCAGCCCGACGACTAGCGTTTCCTACGAGCAGTACTTC.

J is TRBJ2-5 and V is TRBV6-2 or TRBV6-3; perhaps TRBD1 as D (5 bases). Germline V CDR1 and CDR2: MNHEY, SVGEGT. V was trimmed by 5 bases and J by 5 bases, leaving 21 bases between them. This CDR3 comprises 16 residues. The CDR3 bases are TGTGCCAGCAGTGCTCCTCCCAGGGTGCTTGGGGAGACCCAGTACTTC. This encodes CASSAPPRVLGETQYF.

As DNA, the CDR3 is TGTGCCACCAGCAGAGATGGGCGGGCGAATCAGCCCCAGCATTTT. This encodes CATSRDGRANQPQHF. The chain joins TRBV15 to TRBJ1-5; no reliable D call. V was trimmed by 0 bases and J by 4 bases, leaving 10 bases between them. The CDR3 contains 15 residues. Per germline, CDR1 LNHNV and CDR2 YYDKDF (reference sequence).

The gene calls are TRBV27 and TRBJ2-3; D gene unclear. Germline lookup yields CDR1 MNHEY and CDR2 SMNVEV (reference sequence). CDR3 size: 13 residues. Trimming removed 4 bases at V and 0 bases at J, with 5 bases between. The CDR3 bases are TGTGCCAGCAGTTCCCCAAGCACAGATACGCAGTATTTT. Translating gives CASSSPSTDTQYF.

J is TRBJ2-3 and V is TRBV18; 7 bases are a match to TRBD1. V lost 3 bases to trimming and J lost 5 bases; unmatched junction nucleotides: 8. CDR3 length equals 15 residues. CDR1 is KGHSH and CDR2 is LQKENI in the germline V gene. The CDR3 DNA reads TGTGCCAGCTCACCGTCTTCACAGGGGAAAGATACGCAGTATTTT. Translation: CASSPSSQGKDTQYF.

V usage is TRBV5-1 and J usage is TRBJ2-3; the match to TRBD1 covers 9 bases. CDR3 length equals 15 residues. J gave up 4 bases and V 0 bases, and 3 bases lay outside the gene matches. The germline V gene has CDR1 SGHRS and CDR2 YFSETQ. For the CDR3, the DNA is TGCGCCAGCAGCTTGGGACAGGGGGGGCCAGATACGCAGTATTTT. Protein: CASSLGQGGPDTQYF.

The chain uses TRBV15 and TRBJ2-7; D call uncertain. V gave up 0 bases and J gave up 2 bases, with 14 bases separating them. Germline V lookup: CDR1 LNHNV, CDR2 YYDKDF (reference sequence). The CDR3 runs 16 residues. CDR3 protein: CATSRDLSQNAYEQYF. CDR3 in DNA: TGTGCCACCAGCAGAGATCTATCACAGAATGCCTACGAGCAGTACTTC.

The chain is built from TRBV7-9 and TRBJ2-3; a weak D match, TRBD2 (6 bases). V lost 5 bases and J 1 base, leaving 13 bases between the germline ends. The CDR3 runs to 15 residues. The germline CDR1 and CDR2 sequences are SEHNR and FQNEAQ (reference sequence). CDR3 region: CASSHTSPGTDTQYF. The CDR3 region has the DNA TGTGCCAGCAGCCATACTAGCCCCGGCACAGATACGCAGTATTTT.

The CDR3 bases are TGTGCCAGCAGTTCAACGGACAGGTACGAGCAGTACTTC. It specifies CASSSTDRYEQYF. This sequence joins TRBV6-2 or TRBV6-3 and TRBJ2-7; 7 positions agree with TRBD1. This CDR3 has 13 amino acids. CDR1 is MNHEY, CDR2 SVGEGT, per germline. The V gene end was trimmed by 4 bases and the J gene end by 4 bases; junction bases not matched to a gene: 4.

This chain uses TRBV7-9 with TRBJ1-1; D might be TRBD1 (6 bases). Trimming removed 5 bases from V and 4 bases from J, with 23 bases in between. Germline assignment: CDR1 SEHNR and CDR2 FQNEAQ (reference sequence). The CDR3 length is 17 residues. This CDR3 reads CASSGHGGRIFSTEAFF. The CDR3, as DNA: TGTGCCAGCAGCGGGCACGGGGGGCGGATCTTTAGCACTGAAGCTTTCTTT.

The chain recombines TRBV5-1 with TRBJ2-7, with a possible D match to TRBD2 (5 bases). The CDR3 extends over 18 amino acids. Trimming left V 1 base short and J 7 bases short, with 27 bases between. The V gene's germline CDR1 is SGHRS and CDR2 YFSETQ. The CDR3 sequence is CASSLKDYSLQKSGEQYF. DNA for the CDR3: TGCGCCAGCAGCTTGAAAGACTACAGCCTCCAAAAATCTGGGGAGCAGTACTTC.

The chain carries TRBV24-1 and TRBJ2-1, with unresolved D. V was shortened by 4 bases and J by 0 bases, with 12 bases between the two germline ends. Germline CDR1 is KGHDR and CDR2 is SFDVKD. This CDR3 contains 16 residues. Written as DNA, the CDR3 is TGTGCCACCAGTGACTCCACAGTGAGCTCCTACAATGAGCAGTTCTTC. This codes for CATSDSTVSSYNEQFF.

The J gene is TRBJ2-2, the V gene TRBV7-6; D perhaps matches TRBD1 (5 bases). Looked up from germline, CDR1 is SGHVS and CDR2 is FNYEAQ. The CDR3 sequence is 14 residues long. V lost 1 base and J 3 bases, leaving 6 bases between the germline ends. The chain's CDR3 is CASSLGQYTGELFF. CDR3 sequence (DNA): TGTGCCAGCAGCTTAGGACAGTACACCGGGGAGCTGTTTTTT.

This chain connects TRBV5-1 to TRBJ2-3; TRBD2 agrees at 7 bases. The CDR3 is 15 amino acids. V gave up 7 bases and J gave up 0 bases; unmatched junction bases: 8. The germline V gene has CDR1 SGHRS and CDR2 YFSETQ. This CDR3 is CASDISGLSTDTQYF. CDR3 sequence (DNA): TGCGCCAGCGATATTAGCGGGCTCAGCACAGATACGCAGTATTTT.

The rearrangement joins TRBV6-5 to TRBJ1-2; D unclear. The CDR3 sequence is 11 residues long. CDR1 and CDR2 from the germline V gene are MNHEY and SVGAGI. V lost 10 bases to trimming and J lost 4 bases, with 10 bases between them. CDR3 region: CAIRVVYGYTF. The CDR3 bases are TGTGCCATCCGCGTTGTCTATGGCTACACCTTC.

This chain uses TRBV7-9 with TRBJ2-5; 10 bases are a match to TRBD2. The length of the CDR3 is 18 residues. J lost 4 bases, V lost 4 bases, and 15 bases had no gene match. The germline V gene has CDR1 SEHNR and CDR2 FQNEAQ (reference sequence). CDR3 sequence: CASSSNLEAGGPRETQYF. Written as DNA, the CDR3 is TGTGCCAGCAGCTCCAACTTGGAAGCGGGAGGGCCGAGAGAGACCCAGTACTTC. Looking up the rest from reference TRBV7-9 and TRBJ2-5 gives the full variable domain: DTGVSQNPRHKITKRGQNVTFRCDPISEHNRLYWYRQTLGQGPEFLTYFQNEAQLEKSRLLSDRFSAERPKGSFSTLEIQRTEQGDSAMYLCASSSNLEAGGPRETQYFGPGTRLLVL.

This clone has a handful of counts. The V and J genes are TRBV7-6 and TRBJ1-3; 10 nucleotides agree with TRBD1. CDR3 length: 16 amino acids. The junction had 8 bases not matched to a gene; V was cut back by 5 bases and J by 4 bases. CDR1 is SGHVS and CDR2 is FNYEAQ in the germline V gene. The CDR3 coding sequence is TGTGCCAGCAGCCCCCAGACAGGGGGCACGGGAAACACCATATATTTT. Translating it yields CASSPQTGGTGNTIYF. Drawing the rest from reference TRBV7-6 and TRBJ1-3, the complete variable domain is GAGVSQSPRYKVTKRGQDVALRCDPISGHVSLYWYRQALGQGPEFLTYFNYEAQQDKSGLPNDRFSAERPEGSISTLTIQRTEQRDSAMYRCASSPQTGGTGNTIYFGEGSWLTVV.

This clone has only a few counts. V and J are TRBV15 and TRBJ2-5, with 8 bases that match TRBD1. V lost 4 bases to trimming and J lost 5 bases; unmatched junction nucleotides: 6. This CDR3 comprises 14 residues. CDR1 and CDR2 (germline): LNHNV, YYDKDF (reference sequence). CDR3 protein: CATSIGQGWETQYF. For the CDR3, the DNA is TGTGCCACCAGCATAGGACAGGGTTGGGAGACCCAGTACTTC.

This clone was found a few times. This chain links TRBV7-6 with TRBJ2-2; 10 positions match TRBD2. The J segment lost 7 bases and the V segment lost 0 bases, leaving 8 bases of the junction unmatched. CDR1 is SGHVS, CDR2 FNYEAQ, per germline. The CDR3 extends over 17 amino acids. In DNA form, the CDR3 reads TGTGCCAGCAGCTTAGCGGGGCTAGCGGGAGTAAACGGGGAGCTGTTTTTT. Translating gives CASSLAGLAGVNGELFF.

V usage is TRBV5-1 and J usage is TRBJ2-1; 9 nucleotides agree with TRBD1. CDR3 size: 15 residues. J lost 7 bases, V lost 4 bases, and 9 bases had no gene match. CDR1 is SGHRS and CDR2 is YFSETQ in the germline V gene. CDR3 sequence reads: CASSGQGTGVNEQFF. CDR3 in DNA: TGCGCCAGCAGCGGACAGGGGACTGGGGTAAATGAGCAGTTCTTC.

The CDR3 coding sequence is TGTGCCAGCAGCTTAGCAGGGAGCTCCTACGAGCAGTACTTC. Protein: CASSLAGSSYEQYF. The chain links TRBV7-2 to TRBJ2-7, with D possibly TRBD2 on 5 matching bases. From germline, CDR1 is SGHTA and CDR2 FQGNSA. The CDR3 contains 14 residues. Between the trimmed V and J ends, which lost 0 bases and 0 bases, there was a span of 6 bases.

The genes are TRBV7-9 and TRBJ1-4; the D is unclear. The CDR3 has 14 residues. V was trimmed by 2 bases and J by 10 bases, leaving 14 bases between them. Germline V CDR1 and CDR2: SEHNR, FQNEAQ (reference sequence). CDR3 bases: TGTGCCAGCAGCTTATTGGCCGACCGGGGAAAACTGTTTTTT. Residues: CASSLLADRGKLFF.

This clone occurred once. The rearrangement links TRBV7-9 to TRBJ2-2, with 8 bases fitting TRBD1. This CDR3 comprises 14 residues. The ends lost 4 bases at V and 6 bases at J; junction bases unmatched: 4. CDR1 is SEHNR, CDR2 FQNEAQ, per germline (reference sequence). The CDR3 DNA sequence: TGTGCCAGCAGCTGGACAGGGTCTCCCGGGGAGCTGTTTTTT. Protein sequence: CASSWTGSPGELFF.

This clone was observed a few times. V gene TRBV30 combines with J gene TRBJ2-7; D is undetermined. The CDR3 spans 13 residues. CDR1 is GTSNPN and CDR2 is SVGIG in the germline V gene (reference sequence). V was clipped by 5 bases and J by 3 bases, with 14 bases between them. This chain's CDR3 is CAWGPQTGYEQYF. The CDR3 DNA reads as TGTGCCTGGGGTCCCCAAACGGGCTACGAGCAGTACTTC.

The rearrangement joins TRBV2 to TRBJ1-3; 7 positions agree with TRBD1. J gave up 2 bases and V 3 bases, and 4 bases lay outside the gene matches. The CDR3 has 15 residues. Germline CDR1 and CDR2: SNHLY and FYNNEI. CDR3 protein: CASSDTGQPGNTIYF. As DNA, the CDR3 is TGTGCCAGCAGTGACACGGGACAGCCTGGAAACACCATATATTTT.

The rearrangement joins TRBV19 to TRBJ1-1; 7 bases map to TRBD1. The CDR3 extends over 14 amino acids. V dropped 4 bases and J dropped 7; count of bases not matched to a gene: 9. The germline CDR1 and CDR2 sequences are LNHDA and SQIVND (reference sequence). Here the CDR3 DNA reads TGTGCCAGTAGTAACCCCGGGACAGCGGGTGAAGCTTTCTTT. Translating it yields CASSNPGTAGEAFF. The full variable domain, in which reference TRBV19 and TRBJ1-1 provide the parts outside the CDR3, is DGGITQSPKYLFRKEGQNVTLSCEQNLNHDAMYWYRQDPGQGLRLIYYSQIVNDFQKGDIAEGYSVSREKKESFPLTVTSAQKNPTAFYLCASSNPGTAGEAFFGQGTRLTVV.

This chain uses TRBV7-6 with TRBJ2-7; TRBD1 matches 11 bases. The CDR3 runs 14 residues. J lost 7 bases, V lost 4 bases, and 6 bases had no gene match. CDR1 is SGHVS and CDR2 is FNYEAQ in the germline V gene. The CDR3 spells CASSWGQGVEEQYF. The CDR3, as DNA: TGTGCCAGCAGCTGGGGACAGGGGGTCGAGGAGCAGTACTTC.

CDR3 sequence reads: CASSLTAERGDTQYF. The CDR3 DNA reads TGCGCCAGCAGCTTAACAGCGGAGAGGGGGGATACGCAGTATTTT. This chain links TRBV5-1 with TRBJ2-3, with D possibly being TRBD1 (6 bases). Germline values: CDR1 SGHRS, CDR2 YFSETQ. The V end was cut by 2 bases, the J end by 6 bases, with 16 bases between. This CDR3 is built from 15 residues. Drawing the rest from reference TRBV5-1 and TRBJ2-3, the complete variable domain is KAGVTQTPRYLIKTRGQQVTLSCSPISGHRSVSWYQQTPGQGLQFLFEYFSETQRNKGNFPGRFSGRQFSNSRSEMNVSTLELGDSALYLCASSLTAERGDTQYFGPGTRLTVL.

The chain links TRBV11-2 to TRBJ2-5, with a tentative D call TRBD2 (5 bases). V was pared by 5 bases and J by 0 bases, with 10 bases between. CDR1 SGHAT and CDR2 FQNNGV come from the germline V gene. This CDR3 spans 14 amino acids. The CDR3: CASSALRDQETQYF. The CDR3 coding sequence is TGTGCCAGCAGCGCCTTGCGGGACCAAGAGACCCAGTACTTC.